This TCR beta chain was observed in a study of OX40 agonist ivuxolimab in advanced cancers. TCRdb's copy holds only in-frame clones and misses some; the assay was immunoSEQ multiplex PCR. The table lists 20,000 to 30,000 clones, 88% of them singletons. Trimming removed 3 bases at V and 0 bases at J, with 11 bases between. The CDR3 runs 15 residues. Germline CDR1 reads MNHNS; CDR2 reads SASEGT. This chain uses TRBV6-1 with TRBJ1-2; no reliable D call. The material was CD4+ or CD8+ T cells sorted from blood, obtained in a trial of the OX40 agonist ivuxolimab. The source of this sequence is an adult with an advanced solid tumor such as melanoma, head and neck, liver or kidney cancer. The CDR3 spells CASSDGMAPNYGYTF. The CDR3 nucleotides read TGTGCCAGCAGTGATGGGATGGCCCCTAACTATGGCTACACCTTC.